The clone carrying this T cell receptor (beta chain) was observed at least ten times. As it was prepared, the TCRbeta library received unique molecular identifiers. TCRdb re-called the PCR reads through MiXCR, storing one row per CDR3 protein. The repertoire has about 830,000 distinct CDR3 sequences, roughly 15% of them found once; the top ten carry approximately 5%. This entry is derived from a study of T-cell reconstitution after alpha-beta-depleted transplantation in children. Trimming took off 2 bases at V and 6 bases at J, with 9 bases between the two ends. CDR3 length: 13 amino acids. Here the sequenced sample was PBMCs, mostly from graft donor cells, taken 360 days after TCRalphabeta/CD19-depleted stem cell transplant. This TCR was sampled from a male patient younger than 18 who had a stem cell transplant for acute lymphoblastic leukemia, so the T cells may come from the graft donor. This sequence joins TRBV12-3 or TRBV12-4 and TRBJ2-3; TRBD2 might be the D (6 bases). The CDR3 region is CASSLRGFDTQYF. In DNA, the CDR3 is TGTGCCAGCAGTTTACGGGGGTTTGATACGCAGTATTTT.